The entry below gives a single T cell receptor (beta chain) sequence along with its context. Its antigen is unknown. Trimming removed 4 bases at V and 7 bases at J, with 4 bases between. The CDR3 loop spans 11 amino acids. This record belongs to a study of CD8 T cells in ankylosing spondylitis. Findings of the study overall: Matched ankylosing spondylitis synovial fluid reportedly contained a significantly enriched population of disease-linked clones. It appeared that ankylosing spondylitis blood was characterized by a TCR beta motif of fewer than ten highly homologous variants.

From the 5' RACE reads, TCRdb called clonotypes with MiXCR, one entry per CDR3 protein. The table has about 360,000 distinct CDR3 sequences, approximately 20% seen once; the top ten hold about an eighth. Sequencing was performed on blood, either unsorted or a sorted T cell fraction (not recorded which). This receptor was taken from a male donor with ankylosing spondylitis or in good health (not recorded which). The chain recombines TRBV12-3 or TRBV12-4 with TRBJ2-2; no reliable D call. CDR3 coding DNA: TGTGCCAGCAGTTACGTCGGGGAGCTGTTTTTT. It translates to CASSYVGELFF.